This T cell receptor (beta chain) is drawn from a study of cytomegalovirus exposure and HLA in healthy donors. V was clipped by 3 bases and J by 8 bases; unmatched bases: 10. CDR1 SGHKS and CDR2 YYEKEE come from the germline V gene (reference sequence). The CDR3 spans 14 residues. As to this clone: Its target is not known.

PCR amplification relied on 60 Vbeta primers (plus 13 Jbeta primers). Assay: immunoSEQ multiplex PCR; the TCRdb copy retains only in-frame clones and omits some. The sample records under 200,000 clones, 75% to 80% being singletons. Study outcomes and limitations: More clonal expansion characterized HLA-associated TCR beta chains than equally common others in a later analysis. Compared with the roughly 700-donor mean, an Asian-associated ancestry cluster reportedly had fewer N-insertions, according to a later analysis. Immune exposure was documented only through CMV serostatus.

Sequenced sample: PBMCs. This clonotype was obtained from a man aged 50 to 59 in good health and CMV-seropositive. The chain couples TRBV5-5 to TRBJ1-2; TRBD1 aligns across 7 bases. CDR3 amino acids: CASSSGQSIGGYTF. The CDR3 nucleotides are TGTGCCAGCAGCTCGGGACAGTCTATCGGCGGCTACACCTTC.